This note documents a single TCR beta chain sequence. Antigen: not known. These data originate in a study of Ad26.COV2.S vaccination and SARS-CoV-2 variants. At the level of the study: Administration of Ad26.COV2.S was intramuscular, either once or twice 56 days apart. General study results and limits: Using TCR breadth and depth analyses may have led to underestimated total T cell responses. A substantial breadth of spike-specific CD8+ and CD4+ T cell responses after vaccination has been reported. It was vaccine recipients, not placebo recipients, who had the higher spike-specific TCR breadth.

Sequencing used immunoSEQ multiplex PCR; TCRdb keeps in-frame clones, though not all of them. The sample carries around 270,000 clones, around 88% recorded once. With 7 bases clipped from V and 0 bases from J, the junction kept 3 bases outside the gene matches. The CDR3 contains 15 residues. Germline lookup yields CDR1 SGDLS and CDR2 YYNGEE. Regarding treatment: 15 to 20 received Ad26.COV2.S at low or high dose, single or two shots; a few received placebo; per-sample allocation not given. Day 63 after the first injection of vaccine or placebo was the sampling time. The material was peripheral blood, obtained in a trial of Ad26.COV2.S vaccine versus placebo. The TCR originated in a person aged 18 to 65 who received the Ad26.COV2.S COVID-19 vaccine or a placebo. The chain links TRBV9 to TRBJ2-3; TRBD2 matches 12 bases. CDR3 amino acids: CASGTSGSSTDTQYF. The CDR3 nucleotides read TGTGCCAGCGGGACTAGCGGGTCTAGCACAGATACGCAGTATTTT.